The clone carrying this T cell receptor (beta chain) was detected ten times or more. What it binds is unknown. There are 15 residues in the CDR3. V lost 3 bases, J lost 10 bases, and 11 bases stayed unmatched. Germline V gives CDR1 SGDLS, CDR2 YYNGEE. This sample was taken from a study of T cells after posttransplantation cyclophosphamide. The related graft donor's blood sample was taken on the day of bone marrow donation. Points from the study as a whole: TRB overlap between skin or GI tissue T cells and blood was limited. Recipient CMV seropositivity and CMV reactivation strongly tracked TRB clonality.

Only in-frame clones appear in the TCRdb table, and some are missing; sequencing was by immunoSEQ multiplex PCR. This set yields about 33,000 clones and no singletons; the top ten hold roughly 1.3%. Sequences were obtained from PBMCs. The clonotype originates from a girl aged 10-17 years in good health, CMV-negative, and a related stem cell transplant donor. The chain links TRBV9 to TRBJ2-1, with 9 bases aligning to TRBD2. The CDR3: CASSEISGTSLEQFF. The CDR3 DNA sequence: TGTGCCAGCAGCGAAATCTCCGGGACTAGCTTAGAGCAGTTCTTC.